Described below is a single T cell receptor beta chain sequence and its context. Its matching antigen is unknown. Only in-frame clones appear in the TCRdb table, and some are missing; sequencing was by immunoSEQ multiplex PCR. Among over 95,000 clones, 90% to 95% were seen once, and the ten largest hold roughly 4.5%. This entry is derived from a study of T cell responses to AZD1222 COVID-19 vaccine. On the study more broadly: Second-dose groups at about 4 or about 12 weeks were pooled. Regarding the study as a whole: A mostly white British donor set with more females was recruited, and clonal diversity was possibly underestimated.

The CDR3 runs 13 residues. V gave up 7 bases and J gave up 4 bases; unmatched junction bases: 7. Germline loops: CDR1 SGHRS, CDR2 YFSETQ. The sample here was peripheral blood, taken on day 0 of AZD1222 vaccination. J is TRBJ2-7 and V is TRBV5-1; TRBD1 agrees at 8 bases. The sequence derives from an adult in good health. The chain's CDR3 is CASGQGVSYEQYF. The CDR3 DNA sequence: TGCGCCAGCGGACAGGGTGTATCGTACGAGCAGTACTTC.